One sample yielded the 18 T cell receptor beta chains listed below, sequenced in a study of cytomegalovirus exposure and HLA in healthy donors. Use of 60 Vbeta and 13 Jbeta primers characterized the PCR. TCRdb's copy holds only in-frame clones and misses some; the assay was immunoSEQ multiplex PCR. Of about 150,000 clones listed, roughly 80% are singletons. The sequencing sample was made of PBMCs. The receptors were gathered from a man aged 25 to 40 in good health and CMV-seropositive.

The chain links TRBV18 to TRBJ2-6, with 11 bases identical to TRBD1. This CDR3 has 16 residues. In germline, CDR1 is KGHSH, CDR2 LQKENI. V shed 5 bases and J 2 bases; nucleotides not matched to a gene: 2. CDR3 region: CASSTGQGAGANVLTF. The CDR3 nucleotides read TGTGCCAGCTCAACGGGACAGGGGGCTGGGGCCAACGTCCTGACTTTC.

The chain joins TRBV6-1 to TRBJ1-1; 9 positions agree with TRBD1. Germline assignment: CDR1 MNHNS and CDR2 SASEGT. The J segment lost 5 bases and the V segment lost 10 bases, leaving 5 bases of the junction unmatched. The CDR3 spans 12 residues. This CDR3 reads CATTGGGTEAFF. The DNA of the CDR3 is TGTGCCACCACAGGGGGCGGGACTGAAGCTTTCTTT.

This chain links TRBV19 with TRBJ1-2; 8 bases map to TRBD1. Germline V gene data show CDR1 as LNHDA and CDR2 as SQIVND (reference sequence). The CDR3 runs to 13 residues. Losses at the gene ends were 6 bases for V and 6 bases for J; bases not matched to a gene: 6. The CDR3 reads CASSPDRVHGYTF. CDR3 nucleotides: TGTGCCAGTAGCCCGGACAGGGTTCATGGCTACACCTTC.

The count of this clone is one. This chain uses TRBV10-3 with TRBJ2-1, with 9 bases that match TRBD1. The CDR3 runs to 15 residues. V shed 7 bases, J shed 7 bases, and the junction held 11 bases outside the gene matches. Germline CDR1 reads ENHRY; CDR2 reads SYGVKD. CDR3 loop: CAIMGSQGAGNEQFF. CDR3 nucleotides: TGTGCCATCATGGGGTCACAGGGGGCAGGGAATGAGCAGTTCTTC.

This clone was detected once. The V and J genes are TRBV25-1 and TRBJ1-1; D not resolved. V lost 3 bases and J 13 bases, leaving 21 bases between the germline ends. The CDR3 consists of 14 residues. Germline assignment: CDR1 MGHDK and CDR2 SYGVNS. The CDR3: CASSDSRVLGRVFF. Here the CDR3 DNA reads TGTGCCAGCAGTGATTCTCGGGTCCTCGGTCGGGTTTTCTTT.

The V gene is TRBV18, the J gene TRBJ1-1, with 9 bases identical to TRBD1. V shed 5 bases, J shed 0 bases, and the junction held 7 bases outside the gene matches. CDR3 length: 16 residues. Per germline, CDR1 KGHSH and CDR2 LQKENI. The CDR3 here is CASSSGQGSMNTEAFF. Written as DNA, the CDR3 is TGTGCCAGCTCATCGGGACAGGGTTCGATGAACACTGAAGCTTTCTTT.

The rearrangement links TRBV9 to TRBJ1-1; TRBD1 aligns across 11 bases. V lost 0 bases and J lost 0; bases outside the gene matches: 7. Germline CDR1 SGDLS, CDR2 YYNGEE. The CDR3 runs 18 residues. The DNA of the CDR3 is TGTGCCAGCAGCGTAGACGGGACAGGGGGAGTCGTGAACACTGAAGCTTTCTTT. Protein product: CASSVDGTGGVVNTEAFF.

This chain joins TRBV14 and TRBJ2-3; the D gene is possibly TRBD1 (5 bases). V dropped 4 bases and J dropped 2 bases, with 10 bases sitting between them. This CDR3 is 14 amino acids long. CDR1 and CDR2 (germline): SGHDN, FVKESK. Here the CDR3 reads CASSPLGPTDTQYF. CDR3 DNA sequence: TGTGCCAGCAGCCCTTTGGGGCCCACAGATACGCAGTATTTT.

This chain links TRBV27 with TRBJ1-1; the D gene is possibly TRBD1 (5 bases). V was shortened by 5 bases and J by 4 bases, with 17 bases between the two germline ends. In germline, CDR1 is MNHEY, CDR2 SMNVEV (reference sequence). CDR3 length: 15 residues. The CDR3 sequence: CASSVRVDRSTEAFF. The CDR3 DNA sequence: TGTGCCAGCAGTGTCAGGGTCGATAGGAGCACTGAAGCTTTCTTT.

The CDR3 protein is CASSFTAGVADTQYF. The CDR3 nucleotides are TGTGCCAGCAGCTTTACAGCGGGAGTAGCAGATACGCAGTATTTT. The chain couples TRBV11-3 to TRBJ2-3; 8 nucleotides line up with TRBD2. CDR1 and CDR2 (germline): SGHNT, YENEEA. The CDR3 loop spans 15 amino acids. J lost 4 bases, V lost 3 bases, and 6 bases had no gene match.

This chain links TRBV20-1 with TRBJ1-1; D unclear. Germline V gene lookup returns CDR1 DFQATT and CDR2 SNEGSKA (reference sequence). V was pared by 3 bases and J by 2 bases, with 4 bases between. This CDR3 spans 11 amino acids. The CDR3 DNA reads TGCAGTGCTAGCTTTAACACTGAAGCTTTCTTT. This gives the protein CSASFNTEAFF.

The chain couples TRBV6-5 to TRBJ1-1; possible D gene TRBD1, 6 bases. CDR3 length: 16 amino acids. Deletions cut 4 bases from V and 2 bases from J, with 17 bases between. The germline V gene has CDR1 MNHEY and CDR2 SVGAGI. CDR3 nucleotides: TGTGCCAGCAGTTTCCTCCTTGACAGGTTAAACACTGAAGCTTTCTTT. Translated: CASSFLLDRLNTEAFF.

The chain joins TRBV30 to TRBJ2-7; D is perhaps TRBD1 (6 bases). This CDR3 is built from 14 residues. Deletions cut 0 bases from V and 6 bases from J, with 15 bases between. The germline gives CDR1 GTSNPN, CDR2 SVGIG (reference sequence). CDR3 nucleotide sequence: TGTGCCTGGAGTGTACCCGGCAGGGGTTCCGAGCAGTACTTC. Amino acids: CAWSVPGRGSEQYF.

The rearrangement joins TRBV18 to TRBJ2-1, with 11 bases matching TRBD2. J was trimmed by 7 bases and V by 1 base; bases with no gene match: 12. This CDR3 has 18 residues. Per the germline V gene, CDR1 is KGHSH and CDR2 is LQKENI. CDR3 amino acids: CASSPLVSPTSGANEQFF. The CDR3 DNA follows: TGTGCCAGCTCACCACTAGTTTCCCCGACTAGCGGGGCTAATGAGCAGTTCTTC.

The chain is built from TRBV7-8 and TRBJ2-7, with D tentatively TRBD1 (5 bases). This CDR3 region has 18 residues. V dropped 0 bases and J dropped 0 bases, with 18 bases sitting between them. Germline V lookup: CDR1 SGHVS, CDR2 FQNEAQ. The CDR3 loop is CASSLASRAATYSYEQYF. CDR3 in DNA: TGTGCCAGCAGCTTAGCTTCCAGGGCAGCAACTTACTCCTACGAGCAGTACTTC.

The chain uses TRBV5-1 and TRBJ1-1; 9 bases are a match to TRBD1. J gave up 12 bases and V 6 bases, and 12 bases lay outside the gene matches. The CDR3 runs to 13 residues. Germline CDR1 is SGHRS and CDR2 is YFSETQ. CDR3 coding DNA: TGCGCCAGCACCCAGGGGGACAGGGATAAAACTTTCTTT. It specifies CASTQGDRDKTFF.

V is TRBV28 and J is TRBJ2-5; 7 bases map to TRBD2. V shed 9 bases and J 2 bases; nucleotides not matched to a gene: 6. Germline-derived CDR1 and CDR2 are MDHEN and SYDVKM. This CDR3 has 13 residues. The CDR3 loop is CASSSGAQETQYF. Here the CDR3 DNA reads TGTGCCAGTTCTAGCGGAGCACAAGAGACCCAGTACTTC.

This chain joins TRBV19 and TRBJ1-5; D not resolved. The V gene's germline CDR1 is LNHDA and CDR2 SQIVND (reference sequence). V lost 7 bases and J lost 2, with 12 bases in between. The length of the CDR3 is 14 residues. The CDR3 coding sequence is TGTGCCAGTACCCTACCCTCCGGCAATCAGCCCCAGCATTTT. Protein product: CASTLPSGNQPQHF.